What follows are 20 T cell receptor beta chains derived from one specimen sequenced in a study of T cell responses to AZD1222 COVID-19 vaccine. Sequencing used immunoSEQ multiplex PCR; TCRdb keeps in-frame clones, though not all of them. The sample includes more than 90,000 clones, about 90% seen only once; the top ten take 9.5% to 13%. The starting material was peripheral blood, obtained 28 days after the second AZD1222 dose. These receptors were collected from an adult who received the AZD1222 COVID-19 vaccine.

The rearrangement uses TRBV20-1 and TRBJ1-5, with 8 bases aligning to TRBD1. Germline V gene sequence: CDR1 DFQATT, CDR2 SNEGSKA (reference sequence). The CDR3 covers 15 residues. Trimming took 3 bases from V and 5 from J; bases not matched to a gene: 9. The CDR3 region has the DNA TGCAGTGCTAGTATCGGCAGGGGGCTATATCAGCCCCAGCATTTT. It translates to CSASIGRGLYQPQHF.

This clone was seen just once. The chain carries TRBV5-4 and TRBJ2-7; D is unresolved. Germline V lookup: CDR1 SGHNT, CDR2 YYREEE (reference sequence). V dropped 4 bases and J dropped 4 bases, with 12 bases sitting between them. The CDR3 covers 13 residues. The DNA for the CDR3 is TGTGCCAGCAGCCGCGACCCCGTGTACGAGCAGTACTTC. Translation: CASSRDPVYEQYF.

The genes are TRBV24-1 and TRBJ2-1; 13 bases fit TRBD2. V shed 0 bases and J 5 bases; nucleotides not matched to a gene: 3. CDR3 length equals 17 residues. Germline CDR1 and CDR2: KGHDR and SFDVKD. The DNA of the CDR3 is TGTGCCACCAGTGATTTGACTAGCGGGAGGGCCAACAATGAGCAGTTCTTC. Translation: CATSDLTSGRANNEQFF.

The V and J genes are TRBV7-6 and TRBJ1-3, with D hard to call. This CDR3 has 13 amino acids. Germline loops: CDR1 SGHVS, CDR2 FNYEAQ. V lost 5 bases and J 4 bases, leaving 9 bases between the germline ends. The DNA for the CDR3 is TGTGCCAGCAGCGCAACAGAAGGAAACACCATATATTTT. Translation gives CASSATEGNTIYF. The variable domain in full, with the rest retrieved from reference TRBV7-6 and TRBJ1-3, is GAGVSQSPRYKVTKRGQDVALRCDPISGHVSLYWYRQALGQGPEFLTYFNYEAQQDKSGLPNDRFSAERPEGSISTLTIQRTEQRDSAMYRCASSATEGNTIYFGEGSWLTVV.

This clone appeared once. The gene calls are TRBV19 and TRBJ1-6; D may be TRBD1 (5 bases). CDR1 is LNHDA, CDR2 SQIVND, per germline (reference sequence). The CDR3 runs to 15 residues. Between the trimmed V and J ends, which lost 1 base and 9 bases, there was a span of 13 bases. CDR3 coding DNA: TGTGCCAGTAGTATAGGGGGCAGGGTGGCTTCACCCCTCCACTTT. The encoded protein is CASSIGGRVASPLHF.

This clone was detected only once. The chain recombines TRBV19 with TRBJ1-3; 8 nucleotides agree with TRBD1. The germline V gene has CDR1 LNHDA and CDR2 SQIVND (reference sequence). The CDR3 has 17 residues. J lost 4 bases, V lost 3 bases, and 11 bases had no gene match. Here the CDR3 reads CASSMRSGTGGGNTIYF. CDR3 coding DNA: TGTGCCAGTAGTATGCGATCCGGGACAGGAGGAGGAAACACCATATATTTT.

The chain couples TRBV27 to TRBJ2-1, with unresolved D. The V gene lost 4 bases and the J gene lost 9 bases, with 10 bases spanning the gap. The CDR3 consists of 12 residues. Looked up from germline, CDR1 is MNHEY and CDR2 is SMNVEV (reference sequence). The CDR3 reads CASSSQRGEQFF. CDR3 nucleotides: TGTGCCAGCAGTTCCCAGCGAGGTGAGCAGTTCTTC.

The V call is TRBV29-1, the J call TRBJ2-3; D possibly corresponds to TRBD1 (6 bases). V was pared by 8 bases and J by 0 bases, with 9 bases between. The CDR3 consists of 12 residues. Germline V CDR1 and CDR2: SQVTM, ANQGSEA. CDR3 protein: CSSGQSTDTQYF. As DNA, the CDR3 is TGCAGCTCGGGACAAAGCACAGATACGCAGTATTTT.

This clone was observed a handful of times. V gene TRBV29-1 combines with J gene TRBJ1-1, with D possibly matching TRBD1 (6 bases). The CDR3 sequence is 14 residues long. Looked up from germline, CDR1 is SQVTM and CDR2 is ANQGSEA. The V and J ends lost 1 base and 4 bases respectively, with 13 bases between them. CDR3 sequence reads: CSVEGGRGATEAFF. In nucleotides, the CDR3 is TGCAGCGTTGAAGGTGGCAGGGGAGCCACTGAAGCTTTCTTT.

CDR3 DNA sequence: TGTGCCTGGAGCGGGGACTTGGAGGTTGGGACCCAGCATTTT. It is translated as CAWSGDLEVGTQHF. V gene TRBV30 combines with J gene TRBJ1-5; a weak D match, TRBD1 (5 bases). Germline V gene lookup returns CDR1 GTSNPN and CDR2 SVGIG (reference sequence). CDR3 length equals 14 residues. The V end lost 3 bases, the J end lost 11 bases, and 20 bases lay between the germline ends.

This chain connects TRBV2 to TRBJ1-5; D possibly corresponds to TRBD1 (6 bases). The CDR3 is 15 amino acids. The V end was cut by 7 bases, the J end by 6 bases, with 19 bases between. In germline, CDR1 is SNHLY, CDR2 FYNNEI. The DNA for the CDR3 is TGTGCCAGCACCAGAAGGGGGGGGACGGGTCAGCCCCAGCATTTT. It yields the protein CASTRRGGTGQPQHF.

This clone was counted only a few times. V is TRBV5-4 and J is TRBJ2-2, with a possible D match to TRBD2 (6 bases). CDR3 length: 15 amino acids. From germline, CDR1 is SGHNT and CDR2 YYREEE (reference sequence). V was cut by 3 bases and J by 4 bases, with 13 bases left in between. The CDR3 loop is CASSSASATTGELFF. The CDR3 nucleotides read TGTGCCAGCAGCTCAGCTAGCGCTACCACCGGGGAGCTGTTTTTT.

V and J are TRBV7-9 and TRBJ2-5; possibly TRBD2 for D (5 bases). This CDR3 has 15 residues. Between the trimmed V and J ends, which lost 5 bases and 2 bases, there was a span of 15 bases. CDR1 and CDR2 (germline): SEHNR, FQNEAQ (reference sequence). CDR3 amino acids: CASSLARDGQETQYF. CDR3 bases: TGTGCCAGCAGCCTCGCTCGGGATGGACAAGAGACCCAGTACTTC.

As DNA, the CDR3 is TGCGCCAGCAGCCTTAGGACTAGCAAGAACACCGGGGAGCTGTTTTTT. It translates to CASSLRTSKNTGELFF. The rearrangement links TRBV4-1 to TRBJ2-2; the match to TRBD2 covers 8 bases. CDR3 size: 16 residues. V shed 4 bases and J 1 base; nucleotides not matched to a gene: 5. Germline-derived CDR1 and CDR2 are MGHRA and YSYEKL.

V and J are TRBV4-1 and TRBJ2-7; 9 nucleotides line up with TRBD1. Unmatched junction bases numbered 3, after V lost 3 bases and J lost 3 bases. Germline-derived CDR1 and CDR2 are MGHRA and YSYEKL. The CDR3 is 14 amino acids. Written as DNA, the CDR3 is TGCGCCAGCAGCCAGGGGACAGGGTACTACGAGCAGTACTTC. It translates to CASSQGTGYYEQYF.

The chain is built from TRBV5-1 and TRBJ2-2, with a possible D match to TRBD2 (5 bases). The CDR3 length is 15 residues. The V end lost 0 bases, the J end lost 1 base, and 7 bases lay between the germline ends. From germline, CDR1 is SGHRS and CDR2 YFSETQ. The CDR3 loop is CASSLDGRNTGELFF. In nucleotides, the CDR3 is TGCGCCAGCAGCTTGGATGGGAGGAACACCGGGGAGCTGTTTTTT.

The rearrangement uses TRBV27 and TRBJ2-2, with D tentatively TRBD1 (5 bases). Germline V gene sequence: CDR1 MNHEY, CDR2 SMNVEV (reference sequence). The CDR3 contains 13 residues. V lost 6 bases to trimming and J lost 6 bases, with 11 bases between them. Here the CDR3 reads CASSNMGPGELFF. The CDR3 nucleotides read TGTGCCAGCAGCAACATGGGGCCCGGGGAGCTGTTTTTT.

The chain carries TRBV9 and TRBJ2-2; 7 bases map to TRBD1. V shed 4 bases and J 6 bases; nucleotides not matched to a gene: 12. The germline V gene encodes CDR1 SGDLS and CDR2 YYNGEE. The CDR3 sequence is 16 residues long. CDR3 DNA: TGTGCCAGCAGCTCCCCGAGGACAGGACCGGCCGGGGAGCTGTTTTTT. This encodes CASSSPRTGPAGELFF.

V and J are TRBV15 and TRBJ1-2, with TRBD1 identical over 11 bases. After removal of 0 bases from V and 7 bases from J, the junction contained 10 bases not matched to a gene. This CDR3 comprises 17 residues. Germline V gives CDR1 LNHNV, CDR2 YYDKDF (reference sequence). The CDR3 coding sequence is TGTGCCACCAGCAGAGATATCGGGACAGGGGGGTTATCTGGCTACACCTTC. It yields the protein CATSRDIGTGGLSGYTF.

The V gene is TRBV3-1 (or the pseudogene TRBV3-2), the J gene TRBJ1-2; D remains ambiguous. This CDR3 region has 16 residues. The V end was cut by 4 bases, the J end by 4 bases, with 19 bases between. The germline gives CDR1 LGHDT, CDR2 YNNKEL (reference sequence). The CDR3 is CASSPNMGSGSYGYTF. In DNA, the CDR3 is TGTGCCAGCAGCCCAAACATGGGTTCGGGGAGCTATGGCTACACCTTC.